This T cell receptor (beta chain) was profiled in a study of blood T cell repertoires in COVID-19. The Seattle site enrolled patients during active infection and followed them longitudinally. Assay: immunoSEQ multiplex PCR; the TCRdb copy retains only in-frame clones and omits some. Of about 410,000 clones listed, approximately 89% are singletons. Looked up from germline, CDR1 is KGHSH and CDR2 is LQKENI. There are 15 residues in the CDR3. V was pared by 4 bases and J by 4 bases, with 8 bases of the junction left unmatched. Sequenced sample: peripheral blood. The chain combines TRBV18 with TRBJ2-5; 8 bases fit TRBD1. The TCR was taken from a woman aged 40-49 years with COVID-19, enrolled during active disease. The CDR3 sequence: CASSLSGGEGETQYF. The CDR3 DNA follows: TGTGCCAGCTCACTCTCAGGGGGCGAGGGAGAGACCCAGTACTTC.